These 25 T cell receptor beta chains were all obtained from the same sample, sequenced in a study of spatial heterogeneity in lung cancer. In TCRdb, the 5' RACE reads were re-called with MiXCR into one record per CDR3 protein. Counted here are under 75,000 distinct CDR3 sequences, 7% to 10% occurring once; the ten biggest clones make up more than 13%. Time point specified: sample taken at primary tumor resection. No cell sorting; template was whole RNA from tumor, lung tissue or PBMC. This sample comprised PBMCs, obtained at surgery. These receptors originate from a female donor with early-stage non-small cell lung cancer.

This chain links TRBV5-1 with TRBJ2-7; D not resolved. The CDR3 sequence is 12 residues long. Trimming took 0 bases from V and 5 from J, leaving 6 bases between them. Germline V gene data show CDR1 as SGHRS and CDR2 as YFSETQ. CDR3 region: CASSLEGNEQYF. CDR3 nucleotide sequence: TGCGCCAGCAGCTTGGAGGGTAACGAGCAGTACTTC.

Concerning this clonotype itself: At one boundary the junction diverges from the germline segment, which might be a read error. The J gene is TRBJ1-3, the V gene TRBV7-7; no clear D gene. Germline loops: CDR1 SSHAT, CDR2 FNYEAQ (reference sequence). The CDR3 contains 13 residues. This CDR3 is CASSSDLGNTMYF. The CDR3 bases are TGTGCTAGCAGCTCTGACCTGGGAAACACCATGTATTTT.

This clonotype came up many times. The V and J genes are TRBV5-1 and TRBJ2-3, with TRBD1 identical over 8 bases. This CDR3 comprises 15 residues. The V gene end was trimmed by 4 bases and the J gene end by 2 bases; junction bases not matched to a gene: 6. Germline V gene sequence: CDR1 SGHRS, CDR2 YFSETQ. This CDR3 reads CASSLGTGYTDTQYF. As DNA, the CDR3 is TGCGCCAGCAGCCTCGGGACAGGCTACACAGATACGCAGTATTTT. The complete variable domain, with remaining parts taken from reference TRBV5-1 and TRBJ2-3, reads KAGVTQTPRYLIKTRGQQVTLSCSPISGHRSVSWYQQTPGQGLQFLFEYFSETQRNKGNFPGRFSGRQFSNSRSEMNVSTLELGDSALYLCASSLGTGYTDTQYFGPGTRLTVL.

The rearrangement uses TRBV12-3 or TRBV12-4 and TRBJ2-1; D gene ambiguous. V dropped 6 bases and J dropped 7 bases, with 10 bases sitting between them. This CDR3 comprises 12 residues. The CDR3 DNA reads TGTGCCAGCAGCCGTGGTGGGAATGAGCAGTTCTTC. It translates to CASSRGGNEQFF.

The rearrangement links TRBV5-1 to TRBJ1-3; TRBD1 aligns across 9 bases. This CDR3 is 18 amino acids long. V gave up 1 base and J gave up 1 base; unmatched junction bases: 9. CDR1 and CDR2 from the germline V gene are SGHRS and YFSETQ. The CDR3 is CASSLHSGQGSSGNTIYF. The CDR3 bases are TGCGCCAGCAGCTTGCATTCCGGACAGGGGTCTTCTGGAAACACCATATATTTT.

The sample holds many counts of this clonotype. J is TRBJ2-7 and V is TRBV29-1; possibly TRBD1 for D (6 bases). V shed 2 bases and J shed 6 bases, with 11 bases lying between them. From germline, CDR1 is SQVTM and CDR2 ANQGSEA. The CDR3 extends over 12 amino acids. The DNA for the CDR3 is TGCAGCGTTGAACGGCAGGGGTCCGAGCAGTACTTC. Translation gives CSVERQGSEQYF.

Ten or more counts support this clonotype. V usage is TRBV27 and J usage is TRBJ1-5; D remains unclear. This CDR3 region has 17 residues. Germline V lookup: CDR1 MNHEY, CDR2 SMNVEV (reference sequence). V gave up 6 bases and J gave up 2 bases, with 20 bases separating them. This CDR3 is CASRVNSNTRGNQPQHF. CDR3 bases: TGTGCCAGCAGGGTGAACTCCAACACTAGGGGCAATCAGCCCCAGCATTTT.

J is TRBJ1-1 and V is TRBV6-1; no firm D call. The germline V gene encodes CDR1 MNHNS and CDR2 SASEGT. The CDR3 is made up of 14 amino acids. V was cut by 4 bases and J by 0 bases, with 9 bases left in between. CDR3 protein: CASSGDGLNTEAFF. As DNA, the CDR3 is TGTGCCAGCAGTGGCGACGGATTGAACACTGAAGCTTTCTTT.

The rearrangement uses TRBV24-1 and TRBJ2-5, with 8 bases fitting TRBD2. CDR1 KGHDR and CDR2 SFDVKD come from the germline V gene. The J segment lost 5 bases and the V segment lost 4 bases, leaving 14 bases of the junction unmatched. The length of the CDR3 is 17 residues. CDR3 region: CATSDPTPGLVGETQYF. The CDR3 DNA sequence: TGTGCCACCAGTGACCCCACCCCGGGACTAGTCGGGGAGACCCAGTACTTC.

This sequence joins TRBV9 and TRBJ1-2; 10 nucleotides line up with TRBD1. Germline V CDR1 and CDR2: SGDLS, YYNGEE. The junction had 16 bases not matched to a gene; V was cut back by 4 bases and J by 4 bases. The CDR3 extends over 18 amino acids. The CDR3 protein is CASSSSPDRGKNSYGYTF. CDR3 DNA: TGTGCCAGCAGCTCTTCCCCGGACAGGGGGAAGAATAGCTATGGCTACACCTTC.

Many counts were recorded for this clonotype. The chain has TRBV6-1 and TRBJ2-3, with 8 bases identical to TRBD1. The junction had 4 bases not matched to a gene; V was cut back by 4 bases and J by 4 bases. Germline V lookup: CDR1 MNHNS, CDR2 SASEGT. This CDR3 is 14 amino acids long. The CDR3 sequence: CASSGQGAADTQYF. The CDR3 nucleotides read TGTGCCAGCAGTGGCCAGGGGGCCGCAGATACGCAGTATTTT.

This clonotype was found a few times. DNA of the CDR3: TGTGCCAGCAGCGTAGGGTCGAGTGGCAATCAGCCCCAGCATTTT. Its translation is CASSVGSSGNQPQHF. V gene TRBV9 combines with J gene TRBJ1-5, with no clear D. CDR1 is SGDLS and CDR2 is YYNGEE in the germline V gene. Trimming removed 0 bases at V and 2 bases at J, with 9 bases between. CDR3 length: 15 residues.

A few counts support this clonotype. CDR3 protein: CASSRGTGDMYF. The CDR3, as DNA: TGTGCCAGCAGTCGGGGGACAGGGGACATGTATTTT. The rearrangement links TRBV6-6 to TRBJ2-3; 10 positions match TRBD1. This CDR3 contains 12 residues. J lost 14 bases, V lost 5 bases, and 7 bases had no gene match. CDR1 is MNHNY, CDR2 SVGAGI, per germline (reference sequence).

There are a few counts of this clonotype. This chain joins TRBV9 and TRBJ1-3; no clear D. The germline gives CDR1 SGDLS, CDR2 YYNGEE. The CDR3 loop spans 15 amino acids. V was trimmed by 3 bases and J by 2 bases, leaving 12 bases between them. CDR3: CASSAAHLTGNTIYF. In DNA, the CDR3 is TGTGCCAGCAGCGCTGCACACCTGACTGGAAACACCATATATTTT.

This clonotype was counted at least ten times. The chain is built from TRBV29-1 and TRBJ2-3, with 11 positions matching TRBD2. V was pared by 6 bases and J by 5 bases, with 4 bases of the junction left unmatched. Germline-derived CDR1 and CDR2 are SQVTM and ANQGSEA. This CDR3 is built from 13 residues. The CDR3 loop is CSVTGLAGDTQYF. CDR3 DNA sequence: TGCAGCGTCACAGGACTAGCGGGAGATACGCAGTATTTT.

This clonotype was recorded at least ten times. The gene calls are TRBV5-1 and TRBJ1-5; TRBD1 matches 7 bases. CDR3 size: 14 residues. Germline values: CDR1 SGHRS, CDR2 YFSETQ. V gave up 3 bases and J gave up 7 bases; unmatched junction bases: 7. The CDR3 here is CASSSNTGEQPQHF. The CDR3 region has the DNA TGCGCCAGCAGCTCAAATACAGGGGAACAGCCCCAGCATTTT. Full variable domain (rest looked up from reference TRBV5-1 and TRBJ1-5): KAGVTQTPRYLIKTRGQQVTLSCSPISGHRSVSWYQQTPGQGLQFLFEYFSETQRNKGNFPGRFSGRQFSNSRSEMNVSTLELGDSALYLCASSSNTGEQPQHFGDGTRLSIL.

The chain combines TRBV14 with TRBJ2-2; D might be TRBD1 (6 bases). Looked up from germline, CDR1 is SGHDN and CDR2 is FVKESK. The CDR3 has 16 amino acids. Trimming took 0 bases from V and 1 from J, leaving 9 bases between them. The CDR3 nucleotides are TGTGCCAGCAGCCAAGATAGGGGGATGAACACCGGGGAGCTGTTTTTT. Its translation: CASSQDRGMNTGELFF.

This clonotype was detected a few times. The chain recombines TRBV28 with TRBJ2-7; 9 nucleotides match TRBD1. V shed 5 bases and J 4 bases; nucleotides not matched to a gene: 18. CDR1 and CDR2 (germline): MDHEN, SYDVKM. The CDR3 runs to 18 residues. The CDR3 loop is CASSPNRDRAPRSYEQYF. CDR3 nucleotide sequence: TGTGCCAGCAGTCCAAACCGGGACAGGGCTCCCCGATCTTACGAGCAGTACTTC.

In its sample, this clonotype was seen a few times. J is TRBJ2-1 and V is TRBV11-3; D may match TRBD1 or TRBD2 (6 bases each). Trimming cost V 0 bases and J 3 bases, with 21 bases left between them. Germline CDR1 is SGHNT and CDR2 is YENEEA. The CDR3 consists of 19 residues. The CDR3: CASSLDRRGIARGYNEQFF. The CDR3 DNA reads TGTGCCAGCAGCTTAGATCGAAGGGGGATAGCGCGGGGCTACAATGAGCAGTTCTTC.

This sequence joins TRBV10-3 and TRBJ2-7; TRBD1 matches 7 bases. V shed 6 bases and J 5 bases; nucleotides not matched to a gene: 13. From germline, CDR1 is ENHRY and CDR2 SYGVKD. The CDR3 has 15 amino acids. The CDR3 reads CAIRPPRGGSDEQYF. The CDR3 coding sequence is TGTGCCATCAGGCCCCCTCGAGGGGGCTCGGACGAGCAGTACTTC.

The chain is built from TRBV6-5 and TRBJ2-3; D may be TRBD2 (6 bases). V lost 6 bases and J 2 bases, leaving 18 bases between the germline ends. CDR1 and CDR2 from the germline V gene are MNHEY and SVGAGI. The CDR3 runs to 16 residues. CDR3 in amino acids: CASSTLSGTLTDTQYF. The CDR3 DNA follows: TGTGCCAGCAGCACCCTCTCCGGGACTCTCACAGATACGCAGTATTTT.

The chain links TRBV5-1 to TRBJ2-3; no firm D call. The CDR3 has 15 amino acids. Per the germline V gene, CDR1 is SGHRS and CDR2 is YFSETQ. V lost 3 bases to trimming and J lost 7 bases, with 18 bases between them. The CDR3 nucleotides are TGCGCCAGCAGCTCTACTGTTTACGGTCCGTATACGCAGTATTTT. Residues: CASSSTVYGPYTQYF. The whole variable domain, remainder taken from reference TRBV5-1 and TRBJ2-3, is KAGVTQTPRYLIKTRGQQVTLSCSPISGHRSVSWYQQTPGQGLQFLFEYFSETQRNKGNFPGRFSGRQFSNSRSEMNVSTLELGDSALYLCASSSTVYGPYTQYFGPGTRLTVL.

This clonotype was counted ten times or more. The chain is built from TRBV3-1 and TRBJ1-1; D call uncertain. With 4 bases removed from V and 6 bases from J, the gap between germline ends came to 12 bases. The length of the CDR3 is 13 residues. In germline, CDR1 is LGHDT, CDR2 YNNKEL (reference sequence). The CDR3 nucleotides read TGTGCCAGCAGCCCCGGGAGGGTATCTGAAGCTTTCTTT. It encodes CASSPGRVSEAFF.

This clonotype has only a few counts. The chain employs TRBV29-1 and TRBJ1-2; TRBD1 is a possible D gene (5 bases). Germline CDR1 reads SQVTM; CDR2 reads ANQGSEA. Trimming pared 0 bases from V and 8 bases from J, leaving 13 bases between. CDR3 size: 13 residues. The CDR3 region has the DNA TGCAGCGTTGAAGATCTTCGGGGCTGGGGCTACACCTTC. Amino acid sequence: CSVEDLRGWGYTF.

This rearrangement joins TRBV12-3 or TRBV12-4 to TRBJ1-1; 7 bases align to TRBD1. This CDR3 contains 15 residues. V lost 7 bases, J lost 0 bases, and 8 bases stayed unmatched. The chain's CDR3 is CASTQQGIMNTEAFF. The CDR3 DNA is TGTGCCAGCACGCAACAGGGGATCATGAACACTGAAGCTTTCTTT.